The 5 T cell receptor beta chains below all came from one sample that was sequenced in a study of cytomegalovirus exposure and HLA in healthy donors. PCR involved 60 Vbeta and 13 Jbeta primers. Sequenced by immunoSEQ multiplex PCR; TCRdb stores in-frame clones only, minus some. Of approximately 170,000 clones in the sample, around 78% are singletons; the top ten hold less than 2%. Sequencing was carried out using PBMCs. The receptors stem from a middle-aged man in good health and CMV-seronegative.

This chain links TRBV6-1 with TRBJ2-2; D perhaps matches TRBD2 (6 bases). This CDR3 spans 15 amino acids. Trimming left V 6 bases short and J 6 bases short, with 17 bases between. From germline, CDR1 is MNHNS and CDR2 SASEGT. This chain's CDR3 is CASRSGTLGAGELFF. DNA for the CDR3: TGTGCCAGCAGATCCGGGACTCTGGGAGCCGGGGAGCTGTTTTTT.

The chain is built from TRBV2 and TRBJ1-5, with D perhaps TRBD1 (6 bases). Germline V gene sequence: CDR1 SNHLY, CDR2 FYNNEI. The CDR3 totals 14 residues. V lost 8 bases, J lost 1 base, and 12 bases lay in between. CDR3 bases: TGTGCCAGCCAAACAGGGATGAGCAATCAGCCCCAGCATTTT. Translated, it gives CASQTGMSNQPQHF.

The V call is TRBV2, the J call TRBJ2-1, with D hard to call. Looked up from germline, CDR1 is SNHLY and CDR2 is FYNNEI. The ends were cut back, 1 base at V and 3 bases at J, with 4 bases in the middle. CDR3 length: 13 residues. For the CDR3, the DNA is TGTGCCAGCAGTGAAGTGAGCTACAATGAGCAGTTCTTC. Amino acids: CASSEVSYNEQFF.

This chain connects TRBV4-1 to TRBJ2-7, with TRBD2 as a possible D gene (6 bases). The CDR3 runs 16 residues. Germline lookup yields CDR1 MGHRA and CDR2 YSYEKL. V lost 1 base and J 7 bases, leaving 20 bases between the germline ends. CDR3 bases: TGCGCCAGCAGCCAAGGAATGGTGGGAGGATTGGGTGAGCAGTACTTC. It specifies CASSQGMVGGLGEQYF.

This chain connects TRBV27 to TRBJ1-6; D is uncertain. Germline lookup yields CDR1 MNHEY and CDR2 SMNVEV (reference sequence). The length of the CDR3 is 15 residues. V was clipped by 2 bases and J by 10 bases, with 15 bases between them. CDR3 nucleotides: TGTGCCAGCAGTTTAGCCTCCTCCCTACCATCACCCCTCCACTTT. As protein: CASSLASSLPSPLHF.